The rows below give T cell receptor beta chains drawn from one sample of a study of shared T cell receptors in the human thymus. The protocol was immunoSEQ multiplex PCR, while the TCRdb copy is restricted to in-frame clones and leaves out a portion. The sample records over 350,000 clones, around 95% being singletons. The sequencing sample was made of thymocytes. Source of these receptors: a human donor. The CDR3 runs from the conserved cysteine through the conserved F or W. D genes are given only for firm matches. Clone size is stated in some rows and not others, as once, few, many or a class when expanded.

TRBV7-3 . . CASSQFWTLNTGELFF
TRBV5-1 . TRBD1 CASSPGTGNINEQFF
TRBV5-1 . . CASSHLQGGASEAFF
TRBV6-5 few . CASTTGSGTQYF
TRBV14 . . CASSQAELGFNTEAFF
TRBV7-2 . . CASSRIFSNTDTQYF
TRBV19 once . CASSIGGLNNEQFF
TRBV10-3 . . CAISPENTEAFF
TRBV5-6 once TRBD1 CASTSQRTGEMDQPQHF
TRBV6-5 once TRBD2 CASSYFRRGGYEQYF
TRBV5-8 . TRBD1 CASSPGQPSYNEQFF
TRBV6-1 . TRBD1 CASSNRDRSYEQYF
TRBV27 . . CATQFAPPNQHF
TRBV4-2 . TRBD1 CASSQAGTGWADTQYF
TRBV7-2 . . CASSHGQSNSNQPQHF
TRBV4-1 . TRBD2 CASSQPSLAGGPREQYF
TRBV7-3 . . CASSPGRGGTEAFF
TRBV5-4 . . CASSLDREKADTQYF
TRBV6-4 . TRBD2 CASRLGTSAPISYEQYF
TRBV11-3 . TRBD1 CASSLGPDREVHEQYF
TRBV4-1 . TRBD1 CASGSPGQGARGYTF
TRBV27 . . CASSSGVYRNIQYF
TRBV7-3 . TRBD1 CASSLTGGDEQYF
TRBV28 . . CASSLSRAVANEQFF
TRBV6-4 . TRBD1 CASSRQGLSTDTQYF
TRBV30 . TRBD2 CAWSGSDSGRYNEQFF
TRBV9 . . CASARQGNKELQTDTQYF
TRBV30 . . CAWSARGRDEQYF
TRBV10-3 . . CASISRENEQYF
TRBV19 once . CASRPFRSMSNEKLFF
TRBV7-9 once . CASSFFPRAYEQYF
TRBV6-1 . . CASSESRGVPNYGYTF
TRBV4-1 . . CASSQVDEQFF
TRBV4-3 . . CASSQRRPGVTEAFF
TRBV6-1 . . CASSVRAPYNEQFF
TRBV27 . . CASSQRRGVNYGYTF
TRBV4-3 . . CASSQGLFLDQPQHF
TRBV19 . . CASTNRGGVLTF
TRBV14 once . CASSPGPAATGGQETQYF
TRBV5-8 . . CASSLAPGGHHSPQHF
TRBV11-2 . . CASSLDEEGENTEAFF
TRBV10-3 . . CAISDHTGFGCGYTF
TRBV7-9 . TRBD2 CASSFIAGGPHTGELFF
TRBV6-5 . . CASTKRVGYGTIYF
TRBV4-3 once . CASSQDRAGRLSGANVLTF
TRBV6-1 . . CASSEQGLSPPDTQYF
TRBV28 . . CASSFVGSSSYEQYF
TRBV28 . . CAIMKRGSQLSTDTQYF
TRBV7-2 . TRBD2 CASSSLVSGGTPRNEQFF
TRBV4-3 . . CASSQDRGIRDTGELFF
TRBV7-9 once . CASSFKSSGVGYGYTF
TRBV7-2 . . CASSHRRVRQETQYF
TRBV7-9 . . CASSADSLAKNIQYF